This TCR beta chain was recorded in a study of T cell repertoires in cytomegalovirus infection. Study context: Public TCR beta signatures were indicative of both CMV infection and a matching HLA type. Overall study results and limits: Adding up the frequency of public TCR beta families identified people who carried CMV plus the relevant HLA. Ex vivo, HLA-C-restricted CMV-specific TCR beta clonotypes prevailed over the rest of the response.

The germline V gene encodes CDR1 MDHEN and CDR2 SYDVKM. V lost 6 bases to trimming and J lost 6 bases, with 17 bases between them. This CDR3 is built from 15 residues. TCRdb ran MiXCR on the reads and lists one entry per CDR3 protein. The table shows a few hundred thousand distinct CDR3 sequences, with about 25% occurring only once. This clonotype was picked up a small number of times. Its antigen is not identified. The TCR was taken from a human donor in good health (CMV status not recorded). Some clones in this sample may be carry-over from other donors' samples. Sequenced input: PBMCs. The chain combines TRBV28 with TRBJ1-4; D remains ambiguous. The CDR3 reads CASRSFQEPDEKLFF. The CDR3 coding sequence is TGTGCCAGCAGATCATTTCAGGAACCCGATGAAAAACTGTTTTTT.